This TCR beta chain was identified during a study of cytomegalovirus exposure and HLA in healthy donors. PCR was performed using 60 Vbeta and 13 Jbeta primers. Using immunoSEQ multiplex PCR, the repertoire was profiled, and TCRdb retains in-frame clones only, with some absent. This sample has approximately 210,000 clones; about 79% occur once, and the top ten carry 1.5% to 2%. Concerning this clone: Its antigen is not identified.

Study-wide results and caveats: Analysis was performed later, and it showed HLA-associated TCR beta chains to be more clonally expanded than equally common others.

Trimming took off 4 bases at V and 4 bases at J, with 18 bases between the two ends. The CDR3 has 15 residues. Germline V gives CDR1 SGDLS, CDR2 YYNGEE. V is TRBV9 and J is TRBJ2-7, with D perhaps matching TRBD1 (6 bases). The sample consisted of PBMCs. This receptor was identified in a male donor in good health and CMV-seronegative. CDR3 nucleotide sequence: TGTGCCAGCAGCATATCCAACAGGGTAGGGTACGAGCAGTACTTC. It specifies CASSISNRVGYEQYF.